The clone carrying this TCR beta chain has just a few counts. Profiling relied on immunoSEQ multiplex PCR, and the TCRdb table lists in-frame clones only, not all of them. The sample shows over 45,000 clones, 70% of them seen only once. The data belong to a study of STAT5B mutations in CD4+ large granular lymphocyte leukemia. The CDR3 contains 12 residues. With 2 bases removed from V and 8 bases from J, the gap between germline ends came to 4 bases. CDR1 and CDR2 (germline): MDHEN, SYDVKM. The rearrangement links TRBV28 to TRBJ1-6; D ambiguous. The clonotype was recovered from a human donor in good health. Sequencing was performed on CD4+ T cells from blood buffy coats. CDR3 protein: CASSLADSPLHF. DNA for the CDR3: TGTGCCAGCAGTTTAGCCGATTCACCCCTCCACTTT. Together with reference TRBV28 and TRBJ1-6, the CDR3 gives the full variable domain: DVKVTQSSRYLVKRTGEKVFLECVQDMDHENMFWYRQDPGLGLRLIYFSYDVKMKEKGDIPEGYSVSREKKERFSLILESASTNQTSMYLCASSLADSPLHFGNGTRLTVT.